Reported below is one T cell receptor beta chain. This record comes from a study of blood T cell repertoires in COVID-19. Study-wide background: Sources were T cells, B-cell-depleted T cells, or PBMCs; the material itself was cDNA or gDNA.

The V end was cut by 0 bases, the J end by 4 bases, with 10 bases between. The CDR3 runs to 15 residues. Germline CDR1 is SGHRS and CDR2 is YFSETQ. How the authors handled the data: Researchers report that nucleated cell counts were estimated from reference gene primer amplification. Using immunoSEQ multiplex PCR, the repertoire was profiled, and TCRdb retains in-frame clones only, with some absent. Clone size and V and J calls were adopted from that table, with D and trimming inferred from the DNA. The profile covers hundreds of thousands of clones, with around 89% appearing a single time and roughly 0.26% taken by the ten largest.

The material sequenced was peripheral blood. The TCR originated in a woman younger than 30 with acute or convalescent COVID-19. The chain couples TRBV5-1 to TRBJ1-4; D not certain. The CDR3: CASSLGVRGNEKLFF. As DNA, the CDR3 is TGCGCCAGCAGCTTGGGAGTGCGGGGTAATGAAAAACTGTTTTTT.